Listed here are 13 T cell receptor beta chains from one sample, sequenced in a study of beta chain features in type 1 diabetes. Study observations and caveats: TCRB CDR3s from Type 1 diabetes patients were moderately but significantly shorter in all four CD4+ subsets.

Antigen specificity for these receptors is unknown. The sequenced template was cDNA made from the entire isolated RNA. Sequenced by immunoSEQ multiplex PCR; TCRdb stores in-frame clones only, minus some. Of about 650,000 clones in the sample, 9.5% to 15% were seen once. Sequenced material: naive CD4+ T cells from blood. The receptor source for this set is a man aged 25-45 years with type 1 diabetes.

The CDR3 spells CASSPPDRGWYF. CDR3 nucleotide sequence: TGTGCCAGCAGTCCACCCGACAGGGGGTGGTACTTC. The chain links TRBV28 to TRBJ2-7; 9 bases line up with TRBD1. CDR1 MDHEN and CDR2 SYDVKM come from the germline V gene. This CDR3 is built from 12 residues. The V gene end was trimmed by 5 bases and the J gene end by 12 bases; junction bases not matched to a gene: 8.

The chain couples TRBV7-8 to TRBJ2-7; possibly TRBD1 for D (5 bases). CDR1 is SGHVS and CDR2 is FQNEAQ in the germline V gene. The CDR3 length is 14 residues. Trimming cost V 2 bases and J 6 bases, with 14 bases left between them. The CDR3 here is CASSLNSGFGEQYF. CDR3 in DNA: TGTGCCAGCAGCTTAAATTCAGGGTTTGGCGAGCAGTACTTC.

The CDR3, as DNA: TGTGCCAGCAGCTTAGGATTCGGGCCCCAAGAGACCCAGTACTTC. This gives the protein CASSLGFGPQETQYF. V gene TRBV7-2 combines with J gene TRBJ2-5; D gene uncertain. The germline V and J ends were trimmed by 1 base and 1 base, with 10 bases remaining between them. Germline CDR1 reads SGHTA; CDR2 reads FQGNSA. The CDR3 spans 15 residues.

This clone was picked up a small number of times. The rearrangement uses TRBV7-9 and TRBJ2-7; the match to TRBD2 covers 8 bases. The V and J ends lost 6 bases and 2 bases, in that order; junction bases with no gene match: 12. The CDR3 length is 16 residues. Germline CDR1 reads SEHNR; CDR2 reads FQNEAQ (reference sequence). For the CDR3, the DNA is TGTGCCAGCAGTCACCTTCAGCGGGGGCCAGCCTACGAGCAGTACTTC. Translation gives CASSHLQRGPAYEQYF.

This clone showed up just a few times. This chain connects TRBV7-2 to TRBJ2-7; D remains ambiguous. The CDR3 extends over 11 amino acids. Germline V gives CDR1 SGHTA, CDR2 FQGNSA. Trimming removed 1 base from V and 12 bases from J, with 10 bases in between. The CDR3 DNA is TGTGCCAGCAGCTTAGACACACGGGTGTACTTC. This gives the protein CASSLDTRVYF. Full variable domain (remainder filled in from reference TRBV7-2 and TRBJ2-7): GAGVSQSPSNKVTEKGKDVELRCDPISGHTALYWYRQSLGQGLEFLIYFQGNSAPDKSGLPSDRFSAERTGGSVSTLTIQRTQQEDSAVYLCASSLDTRVYFGPGTRLTVT.

This clone was counted between two and nine times. The chain carries TRBV11-3 and TRBJ2-1; TRBD1 agrees at 7 bases. V lost 6 bases, J lost 6 bases, and 8 bases stayed unmatched. This CDR3 spans 14 amino acids. Germline V CDR1 and CDR2: SGHNT, YENEEA. The CDR3 DNA reads as TGTGCCAGCAGTAAGGCAGGGGGTCGCAATGAGCAGTTCTTC. Its protein product is CASSKAGGRNEQFF.

A few counts support this clone. The chain carries TRBV9 and TRBJ1-3; D unresolved. The CDR3 sequence is 15 residues long. The germline V gene encodes CDR1 SGDLS and CDR2 YYNGEE. V lost 3 bases and J lost 0, with 10 bases in between. The CDR3 here is CASSDGLISGNTIYF. Written as DNA, the CDR3 is TGTGCCAGCAGCGATGGACTCATCTCTGGAAACACCATATATTTT.

Points on this clone: This sample includes further DNA sequences coding for the same CDR3. This CDR3 is CASSQVGNYGYTF. The CDR3 DNA reads TGCGCCAGCAGCCAAGTTGGAAACTATGGCTACACCTTC. V gene TRBV4-3 combines with J gene TRBJ1-2; no definite D call. With 1 base removed from V and 2 bases from J, the gap between germline ends came to 5 bases. The CDR3 loop spans 13 amino acids. Germline V gene lookup returns CDR1 LGHNA and CDR2 YSLEER.

This clone appeared a few times. The chain has TRBV18 and TRBJ2-3; 8 nucleotides line up with TRBD1. Per the germline V gene, CDR1 is KGHSH and CDR2 is LQKENI. This CDR3 region has 18 residues. V was clipped by 8 bases and J by 0 bases; unmatched bases: 16. CDR3 in amino acids: CASLGSPDRGFSTDTQYF. For the CDR3, the DNA is TGTGCCAGCCTCGGATCGCCTGACAGGGGTTTCAGCACAGATACGCAGTATTTT.

In its sample, this clone was seen many times. An end of the junction does not agree with germline; a read error may underlie this. The CDR3, as DNA: TGTGCCAGCAGCGCCTGGGACAGGGGCATTGAGAACTTC. This translates into CASSAWDRGIENF. The rearrangement links TRBV7-9 to TRBJ2-7; 10 positions match TRBD1. CDR1 and CDR2 (germline): SEHNR, FQNEAQ (reference sequence). This CDR3 contains 13 residues.

This clone was counted a few times. The rearrangement links TRBV4-3 to TRBJ2-1; 8 bases line up with TRBD1. V lost 4 bases and J lost 15; bases outside the gene matches: 11. The germline CDR1 and CDR2 sequences are LGHNA and YSLEER. The CDR3 loop spans 13 amino acids. CDR3 sequence reads: CASSLTIGQGPFF. The CDR3, as DNA: TGCGCCAGCAGCCTCACGATTGGACAGGGTCCGTTCTTC.

There are a few counts of this clone. CDR3 in DNA: TGTGCCAGCAGCTTACTCACTAGCGGGACGACCTACGAGCAGTACTTC. This encodes CASSLLTSGTTYEQYF. The chain is built from TRBV7-9 and TRBJ2-7; the match to TRBD2 covers 10 bases. The CDR3 loop spans 16 amino acids. Germline CDR1 is SEHNR and CDR2 is FQNEAQ (reference sequence). V was clipped by 2 bases and J by 2 bases; unmatched bases: 6. Variable domain in full (rest from reference TRBV7-9 and TRBJ2-7): DTGVSQNPRHKITKRGQNVTFRCDPISEHNRLYWYRQTLGQGPEFLTYFQNEAQLEKSRLLSDRFSAERPKGSFSTLEIQRTEQGDSAMYLCASSLLTSGTTYEQYFGPGTRLTVT.

This clone was seen only a few times. The V gene is TRBV7-9, the J gene TRBJ2-1, with TRBD2 matching over 11 bases. This CDR3 has 14 amino acids. Looked up from germline, CDR1 is SEHNR and CDR2 is FQNEAQ (reference sequence). The trim removed 1 base at V and 14 bases at J, leaving 7 bases unmatched. The CDR3 DNA is TGTGCCAGCAGCTTAGGACTAGCGGGGATGGAAGAGTTCTTC. This translates into CASSLGLAGMEEFF.